A single TCR beta chain is shown here with its context. Its binding antigen is unknown. One base away there is no much larger clone; base qualities are not given. This entry belongs to a study of immune characteristics of hereditary and idiopathic chronic pancreatitis. In terms of the full investigation: The study examined local immune cells and TCRbeta repertoires in the pancreas in hereditary and idiopathic chronic pancreatitis, using control pancreases from organ donors for comparison. Minimal in vitro experimental manipulation of pancreas-infiltrating T cells was the reason the gDNA-based approach was selected. TCRbeta sequencing included about five control pancreases, under ten pancreases with hereditary chronic pancreatitis and roughly 6 pancreases with idiopathic chronic pancreatitis. What the work shows at the level of the full study, not this receptor alone: Among about a dozen chronic pancreatitis patients, higher numbers of productive TCR rearrangements went along with higher disease severity scores, showing a positive correlation. Differences in Vbeta-Jbeta gene family usage, including TRBV10, TRBV19, TRBV23 and TRBV5, were found between hereditary and idiopathic chronic pancreatitis. Chronic pancreatitis caused by alcohol use was excluded from the study. Because patient tissue could be obtained only at the time of TPIAT, differences in disease duration may have affected the immune findings. Compared with controls, both chronic pancreatitis groups had significantly higher TCRbeta repertoire diversity and lower clonality.

V has 4 bases trimmed and J has 7 bases trimmed; junction bases matching no gene number 15. CDR1 is given as MNHNS and CDR2 as SASEGT, both from the germline V gene. The CDR3 has 17 amino acids, counting the end cysteine and phenylalanine. CDR3 DNA only is kept here, 51 bases in frame from base 1. The library was obtained by the immunoSEQ multiplex PCR assay. From pancreatic genomic DNA, the TCRbeta CDR3 region along with adjacent sequences was amplified and then sequenced. As for how the authors treated the data: Repertoire diversity was assessed as a mean normalized Shannon-Wiener index, and productive clonality and productive rearrangement counts were also measured. Control and chronic pancreatitis repertoire metrics were compared with the nonparametric Mann-Whitney U test. A shared clonotype was defined as a CDR3beta sequence with the same amino acid composition and length across subjects. What TCRdb holds here is the immuneACCESS table cut down to in-frame rearrangements. Part of the clones is not present; checked against another copy, under half of the missing clones reflect an unresolved V gene, and the others are unexplained. The V and J calls and clone size come from that table; D and trimming were worked out from the DNA. A total of over 12,000 clones appear in this sample, around four fifths of them only once. Together, the top ten hold 14% of the sample.

Chronic pancreatitis pancreas tissue came from patients undergoing total pancreatectomy with islet autotransplantation (TPIAT). None of the chronic pancreatitis patients included in the study had a known history of diabetes. For TCRbeta sequencing, genomic DNA was pulled straight from bulk pancreas tissue, skipping any T cell sorting. Pancreas tissues from patients and organ donors were collected consecutively at two US centers. The clonotype comes from a human donor with chronic pancreatitis. The sequencing sample was made of pancreas tissue with hereditary chronic pancreatitis. The V and J segments used are TRBV6-1 and TRBJ2-5; a stretch of 10 junction bases matches TRBD2. The sequenced DNA: TGTGCCAGCAGTGTCTCGGCTAGCGGGAGCCCCCCGGGGACCCAGTACTTC. It translates as CASSVSASGSPPGTQYF.